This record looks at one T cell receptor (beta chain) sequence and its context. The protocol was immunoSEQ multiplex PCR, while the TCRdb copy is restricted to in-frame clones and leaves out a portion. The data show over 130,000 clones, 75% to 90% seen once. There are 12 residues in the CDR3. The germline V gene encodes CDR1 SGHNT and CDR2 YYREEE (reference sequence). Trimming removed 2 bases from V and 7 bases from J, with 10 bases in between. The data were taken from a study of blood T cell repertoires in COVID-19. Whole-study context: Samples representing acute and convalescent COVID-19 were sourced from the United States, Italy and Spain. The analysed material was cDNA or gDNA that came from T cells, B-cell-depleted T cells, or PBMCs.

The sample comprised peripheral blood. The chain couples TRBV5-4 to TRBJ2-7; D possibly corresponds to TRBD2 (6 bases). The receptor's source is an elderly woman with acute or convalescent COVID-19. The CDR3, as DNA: TGTGCCAGCAGCTTACCGGCGGGGGAGCAGTACTTC. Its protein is CASSLPAGEQYF.